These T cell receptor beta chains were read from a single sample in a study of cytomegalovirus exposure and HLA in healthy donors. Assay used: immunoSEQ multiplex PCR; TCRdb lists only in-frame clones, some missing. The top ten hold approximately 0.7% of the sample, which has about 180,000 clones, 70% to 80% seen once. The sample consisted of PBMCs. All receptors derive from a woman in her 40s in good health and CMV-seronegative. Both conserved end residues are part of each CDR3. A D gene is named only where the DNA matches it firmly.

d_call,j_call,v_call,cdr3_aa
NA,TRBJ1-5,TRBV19,CASMAGGALNQPQHF
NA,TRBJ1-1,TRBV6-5,CASSYSRGLNTEAFF
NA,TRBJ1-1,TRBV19,CASSISPGWTEAFF
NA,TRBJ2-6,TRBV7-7,CASSPFLSSSGANVLTF
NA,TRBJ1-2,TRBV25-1,CASSVGVYGYTF
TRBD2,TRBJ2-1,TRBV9,CASSVEESGGVYNEQFF
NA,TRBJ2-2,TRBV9,CASSVGGTGELFF
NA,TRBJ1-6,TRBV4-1,CASSLTGSSSPLHF
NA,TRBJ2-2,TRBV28,CASSLGESTGELFF
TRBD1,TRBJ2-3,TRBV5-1,CASSLAGTGGTDTQYF
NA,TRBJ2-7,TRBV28,CASSPPMDSTYEQYF
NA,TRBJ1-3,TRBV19,CASRTVSGNTIYF
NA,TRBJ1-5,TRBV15,CATSRGHGQPVVRQPQHF
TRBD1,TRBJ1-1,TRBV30,CAENRGYPEAFF
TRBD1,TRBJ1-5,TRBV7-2,CASSLWTGVQPQHF
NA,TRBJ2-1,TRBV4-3,CASSQDSGVHEQFF
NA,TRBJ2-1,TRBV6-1,CASSDRDWSDEQFF
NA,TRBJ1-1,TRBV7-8,CASSLAGAGGTEAFF
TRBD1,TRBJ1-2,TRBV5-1,CASSRGQGTGGYTF
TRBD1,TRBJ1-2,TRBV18,CASSPPGQGKNGYTF
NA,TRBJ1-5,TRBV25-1,CASSEFGEYQPQHF
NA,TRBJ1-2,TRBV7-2,CASSFAGGRGGYTF
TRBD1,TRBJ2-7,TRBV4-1,CASSQGNGQGYYEQYF
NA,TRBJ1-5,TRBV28,CASSLYLGVGDQPQHF
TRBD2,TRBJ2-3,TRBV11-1,CASTIRLAGGDTQYF
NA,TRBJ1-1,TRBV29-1,CSVDKSGRTEAFF
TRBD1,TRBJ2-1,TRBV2,CASRTTGGNYNEQFF
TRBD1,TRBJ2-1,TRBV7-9,CASSWPGTGMAEQFF